These 14 T cell receptor beta chains were all obtained from the same sample, sequenced in a study of blood T cell repertoires in COVID-19. Sequenced by immunoSEQ multiplex PCR; TCRdb stores in-frame clones only, minus some. The table lists about 83,000 clones, about 87% of them singletons. The sample was peripheral blood. The receptor source for this set is a man older than 75 with active or convalescent COVID-19.

Written as DNA, the CDR3 is TGTGCCAGCATTACGGGACAGGGTGGCTATGGCTACACCTTC. It codes for CASITGQGGYGYTF. The chain links TRBV28 to TRBJ1-2, with 9 bases fitting TRBD1. Germline V gene data show CDR1 as MDHEN and CDR2 as SYDVKM. This CDR3 comprises 14 residues. Trimming removed 7 bases from V and 4 bases from J; junction bases left unmatched: 7.

This chain connects TRBV2 to TRBJ1-5; D gene uncertain. The CDR3 length is 13 residues. V lost 7 bases and J 4 bases, leaving 11 bases between the germline ends. CDR1 and CDR2 (germline): SNHLY, FYNNEI. The CDR3 spells CASTILANQPQHF. The CDR3 nucleotides are TGTGCCAGCACCATCCTGGCTAATCAGCCCCAGCATTTT. The entire variable domain, with the rest obtained from reference TRBV2 and TRBJ1-5, is as follows: EPEVTQTPSHQVTQMGQEVILRCVPISNHLYFYWYRQILGQKVEFLVSFYNNEISEKSEIFDDQFSVERPDGSNFTLKIRSTKLEDSAMYFCASTILANQPQHFGDGTRLSIL.

This chain joins TRBV5-1 and TRBJ1-4; tentatively, D is TRBD1 (6 bases). The V gene lost 4 bases and the J gene lost 6 bases, with 13 bases spanning the gap. Looked up from germline, CDR1 is SGHRS and CDR2 is YFSETQ. This CDR3 comprises 14 residues. CDR3 in amino acids: CASSLGQTDEKLFF. The CDR3 nucleotides read TGCGCCAGCAGCCTTGGACAGACGGATGAAAAACTGTTTTTT.

The chain has TRBV12-3 or TRBV12-4 and TRBJ1-4, with 11 bases matching TRBD1. The CDR3 loop spans 13 amino acids. The ends lost 6 bases at V and 8 bases at J; junction bases unmatched: 2. CDR3 sequence: CASRRDRGEKLFF. CDR3 coding DNA: TGTGCCAGCAGAAGGGACAGGGGGGAAAAACTGTTTTTT.

CDR3 DNA sequence: TGTGCCAGCAGCCTACAGGGTTTCTCTGGAAACACCATATATTTT. Translating gives CASSLQGFSGNTIYF. This chain uses TRBV7-2 with TRBJ1-3, with D tentatively TRBD1 (6 bases). Germline-derived CDR1 and CDR2 are SGHTA and FQGNSA. V lost 5 bases and J lost 0, with 11 bases in between. This CDR3 has 15 amino acids.

V gene TRBV29-1 combines with J gene TRBJ2-5; D may be TRBD2 (6 bases). This CDR3 has 13 residues. V lost 7 bases and J 1 base, leaving 13 bases between the germline ends. Germline CDR1 SQVTM, CDR2 ANQGSEA. The CDR3 nucleotides read TGCAGCGGGACGGGGACTTTCCAAGAGACCCAGTACTTC. This gives the protein CSGTGTFQETQYF.

The rearrangement joins TRBV6-6 to TRBJ2-5, with 11 bases lining up with TRBD2. The CDR3 is made up of 15 amino acids. Trimming removed 5 bases from V and 2 bases from J; junction bases left unmatched: 4. CDR1 is MNHNY and CDR2 is SVGAGI in the germline V gene (reference sequence). This chain's CDR3 is CASSLRLAGQETQYF. The DNA of the CDR3 is TGTGCCAGCAGTCTTCGACTAGCGGGGCAAGAGACCCAGTACTTC.

The chain employs TRBV7-2 and TRBJ2-6, with D maybe TRBD1 (6 bases). V was trimmed by 5 bases and J by 1 base, leaving 12 bases between them. This CDR3 is built from 16 residues. CDR1 is SGHTA, CDR2 FQGNSA, per germline. CDR3 in DNA: TGTGCCAGCAGCCCCCAGGGGCCGTCTGGGGCCAACGTCCTGACTTTC. It yields the protein CASSPQGPSGANVLTF.

This sequence joins TRBV7-3 and TRBJ2-2, with TRBD2 matching 9 bases. V shed 5 bases, J shed 5 bases, and the junction held 9 bases outside the gene matches. Germline assignment: CDR1 SGHTA and CDR2 FQGTGA. The CDR3 totals 16 residues. In nucleotides, the CDR3 is TGTGCCAGCAGCCCCCCAGCGGGAGGTGTAACCGGGGAGCTGTTTTTT. This sequence encodes CASSPPAGGVTGELFF.

This chain links TRBV6-4 with TRBJ2-5; TRBD2 matches at 10 bases. J was trimmed by 5 bases and V by 5 bases; bases with no gene match: 8. Looked up from germline, CDR1 is MRHNA and CDR2 is SNTAGT. CDR3 length: 15 amino acids. In DNA form, the CDR3 reads TGTGCCAGCAGTCCTACTAGCGGGGATTGGGAGACCCAGTACTTC. Translated: CASSPTSGDWETQYF.

The chain couples TRBV5-6 to TRBJ1-4, with 8 bases aligning to TRBD1. This CDR3 is 13 amino acids long. Trimming cost V 2 bases and J 8 bases; bases outside gene matches: 2. Germline-derived CDR1 and CDR2 are SGHDT and YYEEEE. The CDR3 reads CASSFAGGEKLFF. The CDR3 bases are TGTGCCAGCAGCTTTGCAGGGGGCGAAAAACTGTTTTTT.

This chain connects TRBV7-2 to TRBJ2-3; D might be TRBD2 (5 bases). The CDR3 has 14 residues. V was clipped by 1 base and J by 5 bases, with 10 bases between them. Germline loops: CDR1 SGHTA, CDR2 FQGNSA. The CDR3 spells CASSLVRTQDTQYF. The DNA for the CDR3 is TGTGCCAGCAGCTTAGTAAGGACTCAAGATACGCAGTATTTT.

V and J are TRBV27 and TRBJ2-7; a possible D gene is TRBD1 (6 bases). The CDR3 covers 14 residues. Between the trimmed V and J ends, which lost 5 bases and 1 base, there was a span of 12 bases. Germline CDR1 is MNHEY and CDR2 is SMNVEV (reference sequence). CDR3 coding DNA: TGTGCCAGCAGTGTCCACAGGGCGTCCTACGAGCAGTACGTC. Translated: CASSVHRASYEQYV.

The chain is built from TRBV4-1 and TRBJ2-5; tentatively, D is TRBD2 (6 bases). The CDR3 runs 15 residues. Trimming took 3 bases from V and 5 from J, leaving 16 bases between them. The germline gives CDR1 MGHRA, CDR2 YSYEKL. Here the CDR3 DNA reads TGCGCCAGCAGCCATCGGGAGACACGGTCGGAGACCCAGTACTTC. It is translated as CASSHRETRSETQYF.